This T cell receptor (beta chain) was obtained from a study of shared clonotypes between healthy human individuals. Study in general: For every donor, three CD4 naive, three CD4 memory, two CD8 naive and one CD8 memory plates were used. The study, taken as a whole, reports: Compared with clonotypes that all four donors shared, non-shared clonotypes had lower generation probabilities.

Germline loops: CDR1 KGHSH, CDR2 LQKENI. This CDR3 contains 19 residues. V trimming: 5 bases; J trimming: 2 bases; junction bases outside the gene matches: 7. The data were produced by immunoSEQ multiplex PCR, yet TCRdb's version contains in-frame clones alone and is incomplete. This sample yields more than 900,000 clones, of which 78% are seen a single time; around 0.61% belongs to the top ten. Details on this clone: What it binds is not known.

The sequencing input was memory CD4+ T cells from PBMCs. Subset described: CD45RA-negative fraction. The chain has TRBV18 and TRBJ2-6; 15 bases agree with TRBD2. The TCR sequence derives from a man aged 18 to 29 in good health. Some clones in this sample may be carry-over from other donors' samples. This chain's CDR3 is CASSLRTSGRAAGANVLTF. The CDR3 DNA reads as TGTGCCAGCTCATTAAGGACTAGCGGGAGGGCCGCTGGGGCCAACGTCCTGACTTTC.